Listed below are T cell receptor beta chains from one sample, sequenced in a study of regulatory T cells in long-lasting Graves disease. MiXCR was run by TCRdb on the multiplex PCR reads, yielding one entry per CDR3 protein. The table has roughly 400,000 distinct CDR3 sequences, 20% to 25% seen once. Source: peripheral blood mononuclear cells (PBMCs), taken when the disease was refractory, from a patient treated with antithyroid drugs. These receptors were taken from a female donor with Graves disease. Each CDR3 is given with its conserved first and last residue. A D gene is named only where the DNA matches it firmly. Clone size is stated in some rows and not others, as once, few, many or a class when expanded.

J gene	D gene	V gene	clone size	CDR3 DNA	CDR3 protein
TRBJ1-1	.	TRBV12-3/TRBV12-4	many	TGTGCCAGCTCCTGGATGAGGTTCAACACTGAAGCTTTCTTT	CASSWMRFNTEAFF
TRBJ2-5	.	TRBV27	many	TGTGCCAGCAGTTTGGGGATGGGCGGTGGGGAGACCCAGTACTTC	CASSLGMGGGETQYF
TRBJ2-2	TRBD2	TRBV3-1	many	TGTGCCAGCAGCCAAGATCGTCTAGCGGCGAACACCGGGGAGCTGTTTTTT	CASSQDRLAANTGELFF
TRBJ1-6	TRBD1	TRBV7-2	.	TGTGCCAGCAGCTCGGGACAGCTAAATTCACCCCTCCACTTT	CASSSGQLNSPLHF
TRBJ2-5	.	TRBV3-1	many	TGTGCCAGCAGCCAAGTTGAGAAGAAGCCGCGAGAGACCCAGTACTTC	CASSQVEKKPRETQYF
TRBJ1-1	.	TRBV5-5	.	TGTGCCAGCAGCTTCCCTGGTCCCGTGAACACTGAAGCTTTCTTT	CASSFPGPVNTEAFF
TRBJ2-6	.	TRBV7-9	.	TGTGCCAGCAGCTTCGGTTGGGGGCCCGGGGCCAACGTCCTGACTTTC	CASSFGWGPGANVLTF
TRBJ2-1	.	TRBV20-1	.	TGCAGTGCCCCGGACTCCGGGGGGCAGTTCTTC	CSAPDSGGQFF
TRBJ1-1	TRBD1	TRBV28	few	TGTGCCAGCAGCCCCTCTGTTGGACAGGGGGGGTTTCCGCACACTGAAGCTTTCTTT	CASSPSVGQGGFPHTEAFF
TRBJ2-7	TRBD2	TRBV18	.	TGTGCCAGCTCACCATCGGTAGGGAGGGACGAGCAGTACTTC	CASSPSVGRDEQYF
TRBJ2-5	.	TRBV20-1	many	TGCAGTGCTAGGACCTCCTCAGGGCGGGTTAGAGAGACCCAGTACTTC	CSARTSSGRVRETQYF
TRBJ1-2	TRBD1	TRBV20-1	.	TGCAGTGCTAGAGATTTGGGGAACAGGGGGGACTACTATGGCTACACCTTC	CSARDLGNRGDYYGYTF
TRBJ1-5	.	TRBV20-1	many	TGCAGTGCTAGCGGCGGGCAGAATCAGCCCCAGCATTTT	CSASGGQNQPQHF